This is a list of T cell receptor beta chains from one sample in a study of T cell responses to AZD1222 COVID-19 vaccine. Using immunoSEQ multiplex PCR, the repertoire was profiled, and TCRdb retains in-frame clones only, with some absent. The sample includes 120,000 or so clones, over 75% of them seen just once. Sequences were derived from peripheral blood, sampled on day 0 of AZD1222 vaccination. The receptors originated from an adult in good health. CDR3s include the opening cysteine and the closing phenylalanine or tryptophan. Each record gives: CDR3 DNA, CDR3 protein, V gene, D gene, J gene, clone size. The D gene is left open where the match is weak. Not every row has a clone size; where given, it reads once, few, many or a size class.

CDR3 DNA: TGTGCCAGTAGCATGATGAGGGGCCTTATGAACACTGAAGCTTTCTTT
CDR3 protein: CASSMMRGLMNTEAFF
V gene: TRBV19
D gene: .
J gene: TRBJ1-1
clone size: .

CDR3 DNA: TGTGCCAGCAGTGAGGACAGCTCGGGTGATGGCTACACCTTC
CDR3 protein: CASSEDSSGDGYTF
V gene: TRBV2
D gene: .
J gene: TRBJ1-2
clone size: .

CDR3 DNA: TGTGCCAGCAGCTTGGGGCACAGTGCCAATCAGCCCCAGCATTTT
CDR3 protein: CASSLGHSANQPQHF
V gene: TRBV7-2
D gene: .
J gene: TRBJ1-5
clone size: .

CDR3 DNA: TGTGCCAGCAGCTCCCCACCGGGGCTCGGAAACTATGGCTACACCTTC
CDR3 protein: CASSSPPGLGNYGYTF
V gene: TRBV7-2
D gene: .
J gene: TRBJ1-2
clone size: .

CDR3 DNA: TGTGCCAGCAGCCGACTGTTACAGATCTACGAGCAGTACTTC
CDR3 protein: CASSRLLQIYEQYF
V gene: TRBV6-7
D gene: .
J gene: TRBJ2-7
clone size: .

CDR3 DNA: TGTGCCAGCAGTTCCGACAGGCCGAATCAGCCCCAGCATTTT
CDR3 protein: CASSSDRPNQPQHF
V gene: TRBV28
D gene: .
J gene: TRBJ1-5
clone size: .

CDR3 DNA: TGTGCCAGCAACCAAACAGGGCAAGGGCAGTACTTC
CDR3 protein: CASNQTGQGQYF
V gene: TRBV13
D gene: .
J gene: TRBJ2-7
clone size: .

CDR3 DNA: TGCGCCAGCAGCTCTAGTAGGACAGCTGGCTACACCTTC
CDR3 protein: CASSSSRTAGYTF
V gene: TRBV5-1
D gene: .
J gene: TRBJ1-2
clone size: once

CDR3 DNA: TGTGCCAGCAGCCTCTCTCTAGCGGGGTCCTACAATGAGCAGTTCTTC
CDR3 protein: CASSLSLAGSYNEQFF
V gene: TRBV7-9
D gene: TRBD2
J gene: TRBJ2-1
clone size: .

CDR3 DNA: TGTGCCAGCAGTGAAGACCGTGGCGAGCAGTACTTC
CDR3 protein: CASSEDRGEQYF
V gene: TRBV2
D gene: .
J gene: TRBJ2-7
clone size: .

CDR3 DNA: TGCGCCAGCAAAGGTTCTAGCGGGAGCACCGGGGAGCTGTTTTTT
CDR3 protein: CASKGSSGSTGELFF
V gene: TRBV5-1
D gene: TRBD2
J gene: TRBJ2-2
clone size: .

CDR3 DNA: TGTGCCAGCAGCGGACAGGGGAGAAGGGCTTTCTTT
CDR3 protein: CASSGQGRRAFF
V gene: TRBV6-2/TRBV6-3
D gene: TRBD1
J gene: TRBJ1-1
clone size: .

CDR3 DNA: TGTGCCAGCAGCCAAGGGTACACTGAAGCTTTCTTT
CDR3 protein: CASSQGYTEAFF
V gene: TRBV3-1/TRBV3-2
D gene: .
J gene: TRBJ1-1
clone size: .

CDR3 DNA: TGTGCCAGCAGCCACCCCGGACTAGCGGGAACAGATACGCAGTATTTT
CDR3 protein: CASSHPGLAGTDTQYF
V gene: TRBV4-2
D gene: TRBD2
J gene: TRBJ2-3
clone size: once

CDR3 DNA: TGTGCCAGCAGGCCGGGACCCCGGTCGAGCCCCAGTAATTCACCCCTCCACTTT
CDR3 protein: CASRPGPRSSPSNSPLHF
V gene: TRBV7-3
D gene: .
J gene: TRBJ1-6
clone size: many

CDR3 DNA: TGTGCCAGCAGCTTAAGACTAGCGGCAGAGCCACAGTACTTC
CDR3 protein: CASSLRLAAEPQYF
V gene: TRBV11-2
D gene: TRBD2
J gene: TRBJ2-5
clone size: .

CDR3 DNA: TGTGCCAGTAGTTCATTGGGAGAGACCCAGTACTTC
CDR3 protein: CASSSLGETQYF
V gene: TRBV19
D gene: .
J gene: TRBJ2-5
clone size: .

CDR3 DNA: TGTGCCAGCAGTGAAAGGGGGCGGGACACTGAAGCTTTCTTT
CDR3 protein: CASSERGRDTEAFF
V gene: TRBV6-1
D gene: TRBD1
J gene: TRBJ1-1
clone size: .

CDR3 DNA: TGTGCCAGCAGCTTAGGTGCGGGAGGGCCCGGCACCGGGGAGCTGTTTTTT
CDR3 protein: CASSLGAGGPGTGELFF
V gene: TRBV7-6
D gene: TRBD2
J gene: TRBJ2-2
clone size: .

CDR3 DNA: TGTGCCAGCAGCCTGGATGGCCCAGGGGGCCGCTACGAGCAGTACTTC
CDR3 protein: CASSLDGPGGRYEQYF
V gene: TRBV5-6
D gene: TRBD1
J gene: TRBJ2-7
clone size: .

CDR3 DNA: TGTGCCAGCAGCGTCACACAGGGTAATTCACCCCTCCACTTT
CDR3 protein: CASSVTQGNSPLHF
V gene: TRBV9
D gene: .
J gene: TRBJ1-6
clone size: .

CDR3 DNA: TGTGCCAGCAGCCAGGGACAGGGGAATAATTCACCCCTCCACTTT
CDR3 protein: CASSQGQGNNSPLHF
V gene: TRBV7-9
D gene: TRBD1
J gene: TRBJ1-6
clone size: .

CDR3 DNA: TGTGCCAGCAGGCGGGAGGGCCGATATACGCAGTATTTT
CDR3 protein: CASRREGRYTQYF
V gene: TRBV7-2
D gene: TRBD2
J gene: TRBJ2-3
clone size: .

CDR3 DNA: TGTGCCAGTAGTATAGCCACCGGAGTGGGGAATCAGCCCCAGCATTTT
CDR3 protein: CASSIATGVGNQPQHF
V gene: TRBV19
D gene: .
J gene: TRBJ1-5
clone size: .

CDR3 DNA: TGTGCCAGCAGTCTACAGAGCTCCTATAATTCACCCCTCCACTTT
CDR3 protein: CASSLQSSYNSPLHF
V gene: TRBV27
D gene: .
J gene: TRBJ1-6
clone size: .

CDR3 DNA: TGTGCCATCAGTAAGGACAGGGTGGAAAAACTGTTTTTT
CDR3 protein: CAISKDRVEKLFF
V gene: TRBV10-3
D gene: TRBD1
J gene: TRBJ1-4
clone size: .

CDR3 DNA: TGTGCCAGCAGCCAAGGCTGGGGACGGAGTAATTCACCCCTCCACTTT
CDR3 protein: CASSQGWGRSNSPLHF
V gene: TRBV3-1/TRBV3-2
D gene: .
J gene: TRBJ1-6
clone size: .

CDR3 DNA: TGTGCCAGTAGTATGGGTAGGGAGGGAGCTTTCTTT
CDR3 protein: CASSMGREGAFF
V gene: TRBV19
D gene: .
J gene: TRBJ1-1
clone size: .

CDR3 DNA: TGTGCCAGCAGTGTAACCACAGGGGGTTTCAATCAGCCCCAGCATTTT
CDR3 protein: CASSVTTGGFNQPQHF
V gene: TRBV6-1
D gene: TRBD1
J gene: TRBJ1-5
clone size: .

CDR3 DNA: TGTGCCTGGAGTACCCGGACAGGGGCCGCCTACGAGCAGTACTTC
CDR3 protein: CAWSTRTGAAYEQYF
V gene: TRBV30
D gene: TRBD1
J gene: TRBJ2-7
clone size: .

CDR3 DNA: TGTGCTAGTGCCCCAGGGCGATCAAGTCAGCCCCAGCATTTT
CDR3 protein: CASAPGRSSQPQHF
V gene: TRBV12-5
D gene: .
J gene: TRBJ1-5
clone size: .

CDR3 DNA: TGTGCCAGCAGCCAAGTGTTCGGTTCTGAAGCTTTCTTT
CDR3 protein: CASSQVFGSEAFF
V gene: TRBV3-1/TRBV3-2
D gene: .
J gene: TRBJ1-1
clone size: .

CDR3 DNA: TGTGCCATCCTGCAGGGGGACGGCTATGGCTACACCTTC
CDR3 protein: CAILQGDGYGYTF
V gene: TRBV2
D gene: TRBD1
J gene: TRBJ1-2
clone size: .

CDR3 DNA: TGTGCCAGCAGCGTATATCTGACCGGGGAGCTGTTTTTT
CDR3 protein: CASSVYLTGELFF
V gene: TRBV9
D gene: .
J gene: TRBJ2-2
clone size: .

CDR3 DNA: TGTGCCAGCAGCCCTCATGCCCGGGAGGGCCGGTACAATGAGCAGTTCTTC
CDR3 protein: CASSPHAREGRYNEQFF
V gene: TRBV7-8
D gene: TRBD2
J gene: TRBJ2-1
clone size: .

CDR3 DNA: TGTGCCAGCAGTTACCTTAGGAACACTGAAGCTTTCTTT
CDR3 protein: CASSYLRNTEAFF
V gene: TRBV6-2/TRBV6-3
D gene: .
J gene: TRBJ1-1
clone size: once

CDR3 DNA: TGTGCCAGTAAAACGACTAGCGGGATTGGAAATGAGCAGTTCTTC
CDR3 protein: CASKTTSGIGNEQFF
V gene: TRBV19
D gene: TRBD2
J gene: TRBJ2-1
clone size: .

CDR3 DNA: TGTGCCAGCAGCCGGGTAGCCGACAATGGGGATACGCAGTATTTT
CDR3 protein: CASSRVADNGDTQYF
V gene: TRBV3-1/TRBV3-2
D gene: .
J gene: TRBJ2-3
clone size: .

CDR3 DNA: TGTGCCAGCAGCTTACCAACGGACAGGCCTTTTAGCTCTGGGGCCAACGTCCTGACTTTC
CDR3 protein: CASSLPTDRPFSSGANVLTF
V gene: TRBV7-6
D gene: TRBD1
J gene: TRBJ2-6
clone size: .

CDR3 DNA: TGTGCCAGCAGCTTAGAGGTGTTGGGGGAGCAGTACTTC
CDR3 protein: CASSLEVLGEQYF
V gene: TRBV11-2
D gene: .
J gene: TRBJ2-7
clone size: .

CDR3 DNA: TGTGCCAGCAGCTACCCGACTTGGCGGGAGAGAGCGGATACGCAGTATTTT
CDR3 protein: CASSYPTWRERADTQYF
V gene: TRBV7-9
D gene: TRBD2
J gene: TRBJ2-3
clone size: .

CDR3 DNA: TGTGCCAGCAGTTTTTGGGGGAACACTGAAGCTTTCTTT
CDR3 protein: CASSFWGNTEAFF
V gene: TRBV12-3/TRBV12-4
D gene: .
J gene: TRBJ1-1
clone size: .

CDR3 DNA: TGTGCCAGCAGTTCGGGACTAGCGGGAGTTGAGCAGTACTTC
CDR3 protein: CASSSGLAGVEQYF
V gene: TRBV6-5
D gene: TRBD2
J gene: TRBJ2-7
clone size: .

CDR3 DNA: TGTGCCAGCAGTTTACAGGGCCCGAAGAACTACGAGCAGTACTTC
CDR3 protein: CASSLQGPKNYEQYF
V gene: TRBV5-4
D gene: .
J gene: TRBJ2-7
clone size: .

CDR3 DNA: TGTGCCAGCAGCTTGGTTGGGGGGCGGACTGAAGCTTTCTTT
CDR3 protein: CASSLVGGRTEAFF
V gene: TRBV5-6
D gene: .
J gene: TRBJ1-1
clone size: once

CDR3 DNA: TGTGCCAGCAGTTACTACCAATTTACCGGGACAGCCGAGTATTTCTTT
CDR3 protein: CASSYYQFTGTAEYFF
V gene: TRBV6-2/TRBV6-3
D gene: TRBD1
J gene: TRBJ1-1
clone size: .

CDR3 DNA: TGTGCCAGCAGTACATTAGCGGACCCCTACGAGCAGTACTTC
CDR3 protein: CASSTLADPYEQYF
V gene: TRBV27
D gene: .
J gene: TRBJ2-7
clone size: .

CDR3 DNA: TGTGCCAGCACTACCGGGAGGGGGCTGGGATATGGCTACACCTTC
CDR3 protein: CASTTGRGLGYGYTF
V gene: TRBV6-5
D gene: TRBD1
J gene: TRBJ1-2
clone size: .

CDR3 DNA: TGTGCCAGCAGCATATGGAGGGACACTGAAGCTTTCTTT
CDR3 protein: CASSIWRDTEAFF
V gene: TRBV6-5
D gene: .
J gene: TRBJ1-1
clone size: .

CDR3 DNA: TGTGCCAGCACTCCGGGACTAGCGGGAGTTTGGACCGGGGAGCTGTTTTTT
CDR3 protein: CASTPGLAGVWTGELFF
V gene: TRBV27
D gene: TRBD2
J gene: TRBJ2-2
clone size: .

CDR3 DNA: TGTGCCAGCAGTGAATACGGCAATTCCTACGAGCAGTACTTC
CDR3 protein: CASSEYGNSYEQYF
V gene: TRBV25-1
D gene: .
J gene: TRBJ2-7
clone size: .

CDR3 DNA: TGTGCCAGCAGGGGGGCCGACGGATCTAGTGAAGCTTTCTTT
CDR3 protein: CASRGADGSSEAFF
V gene: TRBV28
D gene: .
J gene: TRBJ1-1
clone size: .

CDR3 DNA: TGCGCCAGCAGCCAAGGGCAGGTAAGCAATCAGCCCCAGCATTTT
CDR3 protein: CASSQGQVSNQPQHF
V gene: TRBV4-1
D gene: .
J gene: TRBJ1-5
clone size: .

CDR3 DNA: TGTGCCAGCAGTTCTCCGGGACAGGGGGTCTCACCCCTCCACTTT
CDR3 protein: CASSSPGQGVSPLHF
V gene: TRBV27
D gene: TRBD1
J gene: TRBJ1-6
clone size: .

CDR3 DNA: TGTGCCAGCAGCCGACAGGGGGCGCCTGACTATGGCTACACCTTC
CDR3 protein: CASSRQGAPDYGYTF
V gene: TRBV6-5
D gene: TRBD1
J gene: TRBJ1-2
clone size: .

CDR3 DNA: TGTGCCAGCGGGCCAGGGTCCGTGTACGAGCAGTACTTC
CDR3 protein: CASGPGSVYEQYF
V gene: TRBV6-5
D gene: .
J gene: TRBJ2-7
clone size: once

CDR3 DNA: TGTGCCATCAGTGAGATGTTTCTCCGGGACAGCTCTGGAAACACCATATATTTT
CDR3 protein: CAISEMFLRDSSGNTIYF
V gene: TRBV10-3
D gene: TRBD1
J gene: TRBJ1-3
clone size: once